This is a list of T cell receptor beta chains from one sample in a study of T-cell reconstitution after alpha-beta-depleted transplantation in children. TCRdb re-analysed the PCR reads in MiXCR, keeping a single row per CDR3 protein. The sample yields 900,000 or so distinct CDR3 sequences, 16% seen once. The sample consisted of PBMCs, mostly from graft donor cells, taken 360 days after TCRalphabeta/CD19-depleted stem cell transplant. Receptors originate from a male patient younger than 18 who had a stem cell transplant for acute lymphoblastic leukemia, so the T cells may come from the graft donor. Both conserved end residues are part of each CDR3. A D gene is named only where the DNA matches it firmly. Only part of the rows carry a size: once, few, many, or a class if the clone is expanded.

>TRBD2|few|TRBV7-8|TRBJ2-7
CASSPLGLAGEQYF
TGTGCCAGCAGCCCGCTAGGACTAGCCGGCGAGCAGTACTTC
>TRBD2|NA|TRBV4-1|TRBJ2-1
CASHKGTSGNINEQFF
TGCGCCAGTCATAAGGGGACTAGCGGGAATATTAATGAGCAGTTCTTC
>NA|NA|TRBV29-1|TRBJ1-1
CSVRWGTEAFF
TGCAGCGTCCGCTGGGGTACTGAAGCTTTCTTT
>TRBD2|many|TRBV6-5|TRBJ2-5
CASSYMPGGRQETQYF
TGTGCCAGCAGTTACATGCCGGGAGGACGCCAAGAGACCCAGTACTTC
>TRBD1|few|TRBV5-1|TRBJ2-7
CASSKGTASYNEQYF
TGCGCCAGCAGCAAAGGGACAGCGTCCTACAACGAGCAGTACTTC
>NA|NA|TRBV4-1|TRBJ2-7
CASSQDRSGASYEQYF
TGCGCCAGCAGCCAAGATCGATCAGGGGCGTCCTACGAGCAGTACTTC
>TRBD1|few|TRBV24-1|TRBJ2-1
CATSDHSTQDRDRVYNEQFF
TGTGCCACCAGTGACCACTCCACTCAGGACAGGGACCGCGTTTACAATGAGCAGTTCTTC
>TRBD1|NA|TRBV5-1|TRBJ1-2
CASSQQGAGYGYTF
TGCGCCAGCAGCCAACAGGGGGCTGGCTATGGCTACACCTTC
>NA|few|TRBV9|TRBJ1-5
CASSEGEFHQPQHF
TGTGCCAGCAGCGAAGGGGAGTTTCATCAGCCCCAGCATTTT
>NA|many|TRBV2|TRBJ2-1
CASSRETAGNEQFF
TGTGCCAGCAGCCGGGAAACGGCGGGAAATGAGCAGTTCTTC
>NA|NA|TRBV19|TRBJ2-6
CASSKGTTGANVLTF
TGTGCCAGTAGTAAGGGGACAACTGGGGCCAACGTCCTGACTTTC
>TRBD2|NA|TRBV7-9|TRBJ2-7
CASRPAGGEGLSVEQYF
TGTGCCAGCAGACCGGCCGGGGGGGAGGGCCTTTCTGTCGAGCAGTACTTC
>NA|NA|TRBV12-3/TRBV12-4|TRBJ1-2
CASGFLGGYTF
TGTGCCAGCGGTTTTTTGGGAGGCTACACCTTC
>TRBD1|few|TRBV20-1|TRBJ2-7
CSARDADRGTNEQYF
TGCAGTGCTAGAGATGCCGACAGGGGGACCAACGAGCAGTACTTC
>NA|NA|TRBV10-2|TRBJ2-7
CASSESFVRERYEQYF
TGCGCCAGCAGTGAGTCATTTGTTCGGGAGAGGTACGAGCAGTACTTC
>NA|many|TRBV12-3/TRBV12-4|TRBJ2-1
CASSFEGSYNEQFF
TGTGCCAGCAGTTTTGAGGGCTCCTACAATGAGCAGTTCTTC
>NA|NA|TRBV2|TRBJ1-3
CAIKRWGSGNTIYF
TGTGCCATCAAGAGATGGGGATCTGGAAACACCATATATTTT
>NA|NA|TRBV3-1|TRBJ2-3
CASSPYEGDTQYF
TGTGCCAGCAGCCCCTATGAAGGGGATACGCAGTATTTT
>TRBD2|once|TRBV7-1|TRBJ2-2
CASSSSGRVGELFF
TGTGCCAGCAGCTCTAGCGGGAGGGTCGGGGAGCTGTTTTTT